This T cell receptor (beta chain) came from a study of T cells in Graves' hyperthyroidism and ophthalmopathy. Losses at the gene ends were 4 bases for V and 9 bases for J; bases not matched to a gene: 6. This CDR3 contains 14 residues. CDR1 is DFQATT and CDR2 is SNEGSKA in the germline V gene (reference sequence). As to this clonotype: The target antigen is unknown.

RNA transcripts served as the template for amplifying TCR beta CDR3 regions. HTBI primers were employed in a first-round RT-PCR of the TCR CDR3. TCRdb re-derived calls from the multiplex PCR reads in MiXCR, one entry per CDR3 protein. The top ten clones hold under 55% of a sample with 300,000 to 400,000 distinct CDR3 sequences, 21% of them seen once. Patients counted as stable if ophthalmopathy did not develop within 18 months. Study conclusions and caveats: Ophthalmopathy was model-predicted a median around 6.1 months pre-onset.

Sequencing was performed on blood. This chain uses TRBV20-1 with TRBJ1-6; 10 bases fit TRBD1. This clonotype was sampled from a woman aged 50 to 60 with Graves' hyperthyroidism. The CDR3 sequence: CSATDRGPTSPLHF. In DNA form, the CDR3 reads TGCAGTGCTACCGACAGGGGGCCTACTTCACCCCTCCACTTT.